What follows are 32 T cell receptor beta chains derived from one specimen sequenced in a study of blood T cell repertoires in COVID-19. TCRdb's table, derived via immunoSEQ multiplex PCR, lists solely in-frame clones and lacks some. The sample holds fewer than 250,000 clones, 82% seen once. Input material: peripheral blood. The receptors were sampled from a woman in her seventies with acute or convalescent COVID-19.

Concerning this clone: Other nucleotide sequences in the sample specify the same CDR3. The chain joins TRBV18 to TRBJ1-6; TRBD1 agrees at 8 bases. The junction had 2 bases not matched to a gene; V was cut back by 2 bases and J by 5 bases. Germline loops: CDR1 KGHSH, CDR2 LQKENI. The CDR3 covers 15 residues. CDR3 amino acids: CASSPGQGDNSPLHF. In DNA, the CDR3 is TGTGCCAGCTCACCAGGACAGGGAGATAATTCACCCCTCCACTTT. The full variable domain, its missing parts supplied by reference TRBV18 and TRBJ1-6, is NAGVMQNPRHLVRRRGQEARLRCSPMKGHSHVYWYRQLPEEGLKFMVYLQKENIIDESGMPKERFSAEFPKEGPSILRIQQVVRGDSAAYFCASSPGQGDNSPLHFGNGTRLTVT.

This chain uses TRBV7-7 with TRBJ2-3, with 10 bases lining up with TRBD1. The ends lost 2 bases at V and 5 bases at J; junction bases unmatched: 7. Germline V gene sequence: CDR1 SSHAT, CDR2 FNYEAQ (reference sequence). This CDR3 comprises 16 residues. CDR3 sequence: CASSLSRDRGIDTQYF. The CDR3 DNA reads TGTGCCAGCAGCTTAAGCCGGGACAGGGGAATAGATACGCAGTATTTT.

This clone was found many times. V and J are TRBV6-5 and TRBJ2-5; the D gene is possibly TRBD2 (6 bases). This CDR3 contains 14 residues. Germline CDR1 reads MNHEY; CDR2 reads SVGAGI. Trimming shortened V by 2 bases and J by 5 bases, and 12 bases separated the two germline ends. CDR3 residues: CASSYGTPGETQYF. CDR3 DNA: TGTGCCAGCAGTTACGGGACTCCAGGGGAGACCCAGTACTTC.

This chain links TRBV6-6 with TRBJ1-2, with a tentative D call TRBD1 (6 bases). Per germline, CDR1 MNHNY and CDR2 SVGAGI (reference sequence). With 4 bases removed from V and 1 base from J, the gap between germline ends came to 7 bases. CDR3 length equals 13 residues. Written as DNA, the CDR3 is TGTGCCAGCAGTTTGGACAGTAACTATGGCTACACCTTC. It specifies CASSLDSNYGYTF.

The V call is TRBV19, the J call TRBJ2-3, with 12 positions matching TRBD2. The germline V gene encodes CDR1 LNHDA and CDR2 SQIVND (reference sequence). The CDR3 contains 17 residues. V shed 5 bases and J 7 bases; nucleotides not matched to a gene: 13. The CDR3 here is CASSSQRASGGANTQYF. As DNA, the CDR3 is TGTGCCAGTAGTTCCCAAAGGGCTAGCGGGGGGGCGAATACGCAGTATTTT.

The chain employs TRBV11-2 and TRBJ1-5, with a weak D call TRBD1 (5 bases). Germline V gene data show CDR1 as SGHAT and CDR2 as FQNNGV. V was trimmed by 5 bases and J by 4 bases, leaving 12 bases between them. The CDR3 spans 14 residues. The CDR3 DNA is TGTGCCAGCAGCCGGGACGGACTAAATCAGCCCCAGCATTTT. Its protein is CASSRDGLNQPQHF.

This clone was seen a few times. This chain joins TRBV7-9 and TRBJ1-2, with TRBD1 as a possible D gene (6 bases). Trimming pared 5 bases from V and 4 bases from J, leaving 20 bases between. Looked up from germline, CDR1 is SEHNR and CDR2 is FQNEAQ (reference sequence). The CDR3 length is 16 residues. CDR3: CASSRTGQGQGYGYTF. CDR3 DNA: TGTGCCAGCAGCCGGACCGGGCAGGGGCAGGGCTATGGCTACACCTTC.

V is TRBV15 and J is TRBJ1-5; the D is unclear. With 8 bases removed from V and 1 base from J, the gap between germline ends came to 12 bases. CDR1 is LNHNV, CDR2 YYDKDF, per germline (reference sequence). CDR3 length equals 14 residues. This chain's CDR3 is CATSTGESNQPQHF. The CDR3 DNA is TGTGCCACCTCGACCGGGGAGAGCAATCAGCCCCAGCATTTT.

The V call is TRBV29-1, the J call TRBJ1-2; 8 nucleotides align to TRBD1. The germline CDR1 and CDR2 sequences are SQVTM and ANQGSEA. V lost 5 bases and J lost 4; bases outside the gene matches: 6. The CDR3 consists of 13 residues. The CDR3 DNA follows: TGCAGCGTTCTGACAGGGGCTGCCTATGGCTACACCTTC. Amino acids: CSVLTGAAYGYTF.

CDR3 amino acids: CASSLRTSGVLYEQYF. DNA for the CDR3: TGTGCCAGCAGCTTAAGGACTAGCGGGGTCCTCTACGAGCAGTACTTC. The chain has TRBV11-2 and TRBJ2-7; 12 bases agree with TRBD2. This CDR3 region has 16 residues. J gave up 3 bases and V 2 bases, and 5 bases lay outside the gene matches. CDR1 is SGHAT, CDR2 FQNNGV, per germline.

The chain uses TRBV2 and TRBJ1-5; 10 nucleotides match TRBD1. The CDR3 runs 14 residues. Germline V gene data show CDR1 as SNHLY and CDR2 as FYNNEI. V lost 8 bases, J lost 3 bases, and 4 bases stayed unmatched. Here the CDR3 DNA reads TGTGCCAGCGGGGACAGGGGCCTCAATCAGCCCCAGCATTTT. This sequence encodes CASGDRGLNQPQHF.

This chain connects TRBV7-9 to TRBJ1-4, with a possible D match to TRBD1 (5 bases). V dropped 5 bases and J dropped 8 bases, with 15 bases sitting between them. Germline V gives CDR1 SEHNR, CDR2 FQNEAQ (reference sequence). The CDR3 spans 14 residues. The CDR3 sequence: CASSIDGGTEKLFF. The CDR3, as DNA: TGTGCCAGCAGCATCGACGGGGGAACGGAAAAACTGTTTTTT. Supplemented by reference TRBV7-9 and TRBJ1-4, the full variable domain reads DTGVSQNPRHKITKRGQNVTFRCDPISEHNRLYWYRQTLGQGPEFLTYFQNEAQLEKSRLLSDRFSAERPKGSFSTLEIQRTEQGDSAMYLCASSIDGGTEKLFFGSGTQLSVL.

CDR3 in amino acids: CAISGGNYGYTF. CDR3 bases: TGTGCCATCAGCGGGGGAAACTATGGCTACACCTTC. This chain links TRBV10-3 with TRBJ1-2; TRBD1 might be the D (5 bases). V gave up 6 bases and J gave up 2 bases, with 7 bases separating them. CDR1 and CDR2 from the germline V gene are ENHRY and SYGVKD. CDR3 length: 12 residues.

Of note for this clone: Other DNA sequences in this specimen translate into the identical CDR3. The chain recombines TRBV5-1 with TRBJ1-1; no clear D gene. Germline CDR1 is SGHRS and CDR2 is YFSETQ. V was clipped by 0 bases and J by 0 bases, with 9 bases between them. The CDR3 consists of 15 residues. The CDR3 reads CASSLGSGLNTEAFF. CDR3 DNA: TGCGCCAGCAGCTTGGGATCGGGGTTGAACACTGAAGCTTTCTTT. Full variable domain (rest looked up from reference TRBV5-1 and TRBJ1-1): KAGVTQTPRYLIKTRGQQVTLSCSPISGHRSVSWYQQTPGQGLQFLFEYFSETQRNKGNFPGRFSGRQFSNSRSEMNVSTLELGDSALYLCASSLGSGLNTEAFFGQGTRLTVV.

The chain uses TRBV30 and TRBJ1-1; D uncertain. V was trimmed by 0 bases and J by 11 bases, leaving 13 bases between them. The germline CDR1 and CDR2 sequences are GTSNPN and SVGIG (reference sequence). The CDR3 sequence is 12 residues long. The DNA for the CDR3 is TGTGCCTGGAGTGTATACACTAGGTCGGCTTTCTTT. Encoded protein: CAWSVYTRSAFF.

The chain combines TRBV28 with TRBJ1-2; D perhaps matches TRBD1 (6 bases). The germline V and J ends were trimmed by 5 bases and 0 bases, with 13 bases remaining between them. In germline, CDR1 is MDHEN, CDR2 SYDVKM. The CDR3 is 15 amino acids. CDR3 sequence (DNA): TGTGCCAGCAGTCCCACAGGGCGCGCTAACTATGGCTACACCTTC. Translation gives CASSPTGRANYGYTF.

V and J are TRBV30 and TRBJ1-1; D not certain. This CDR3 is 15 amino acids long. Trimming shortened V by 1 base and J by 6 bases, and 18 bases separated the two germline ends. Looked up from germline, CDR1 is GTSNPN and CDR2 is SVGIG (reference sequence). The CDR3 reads CAWSGSGGPQAEAFF. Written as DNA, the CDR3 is TGTGCCTGGAGTGGTTCCGGTGGCCCTCAGGCTGAAGCTTTCTTT.

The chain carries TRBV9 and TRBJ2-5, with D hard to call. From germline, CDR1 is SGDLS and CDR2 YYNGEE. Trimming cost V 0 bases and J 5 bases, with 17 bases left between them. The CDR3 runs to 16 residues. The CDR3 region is CASSVGLGGQRETQYF. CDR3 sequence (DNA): TGTGCCAGCAGCGTAGGGCTAGGTGGTCAGAGGGAGACCCAGTACTTC.

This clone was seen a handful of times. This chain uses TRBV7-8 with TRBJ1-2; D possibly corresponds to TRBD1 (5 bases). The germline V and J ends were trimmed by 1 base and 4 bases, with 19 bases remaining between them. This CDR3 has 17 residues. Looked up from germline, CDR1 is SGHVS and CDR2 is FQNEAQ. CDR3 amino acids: CASSLDTGGAAGYGYTF. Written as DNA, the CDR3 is TGTGCCAGCAGCTTAGATACTGGTGGGGCAGCGGGCTATGGCTACACCTTC.

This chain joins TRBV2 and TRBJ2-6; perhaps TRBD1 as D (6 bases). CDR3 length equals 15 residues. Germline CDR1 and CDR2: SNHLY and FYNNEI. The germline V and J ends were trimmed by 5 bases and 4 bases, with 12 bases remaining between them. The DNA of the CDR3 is TGTGCCAGCAGTTACAACAGGGCCGGGGCCAACGTCCTGACTTTC. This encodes CASSYNRAGANVLTF.

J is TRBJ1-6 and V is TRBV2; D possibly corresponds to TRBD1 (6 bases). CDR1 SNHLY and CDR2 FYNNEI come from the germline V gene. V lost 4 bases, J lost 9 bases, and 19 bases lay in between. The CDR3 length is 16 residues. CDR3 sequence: CASSAPGGRGGSPLHF. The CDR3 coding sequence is TGTGCCAGCAGTGCCCCAGGTGGTAGGGGGGGTTCACCCCTCCACTTT.

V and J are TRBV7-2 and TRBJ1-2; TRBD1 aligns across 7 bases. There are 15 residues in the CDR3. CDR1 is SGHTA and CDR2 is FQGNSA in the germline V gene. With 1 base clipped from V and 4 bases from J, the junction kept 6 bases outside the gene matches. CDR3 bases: TGTGCCAGCAGCTTAGGGGACAGCTTTGTCTATGGCTACACCTTC. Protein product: CASSLGDSFVYGYTF.

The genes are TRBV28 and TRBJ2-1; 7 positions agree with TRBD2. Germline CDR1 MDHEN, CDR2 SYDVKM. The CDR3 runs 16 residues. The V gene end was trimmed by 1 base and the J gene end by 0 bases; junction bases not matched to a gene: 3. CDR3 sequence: CASSLSSSGSYNEQFF. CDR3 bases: TGTGCCAGCAGTTTATCATCTAGCGGCTCCTACAATGAGCAGTTCTTC.

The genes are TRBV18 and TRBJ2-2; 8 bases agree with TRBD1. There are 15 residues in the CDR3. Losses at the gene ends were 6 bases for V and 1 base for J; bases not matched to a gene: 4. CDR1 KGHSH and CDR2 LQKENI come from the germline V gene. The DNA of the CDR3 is TGTGCCAGCTCCCCCGGGACAGGGAACACCGGGGAGCTGTTTTTT. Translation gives CASSPGTGNTGELFF.

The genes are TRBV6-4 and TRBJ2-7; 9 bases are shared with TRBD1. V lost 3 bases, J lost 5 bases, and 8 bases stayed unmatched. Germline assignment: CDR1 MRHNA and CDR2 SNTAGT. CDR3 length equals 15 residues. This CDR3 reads CASSEWGTGTDEQYF. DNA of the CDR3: TGTGCCAGCAGTGAATGGGGGACAGGGACCGACGAGCAGTACTTC.

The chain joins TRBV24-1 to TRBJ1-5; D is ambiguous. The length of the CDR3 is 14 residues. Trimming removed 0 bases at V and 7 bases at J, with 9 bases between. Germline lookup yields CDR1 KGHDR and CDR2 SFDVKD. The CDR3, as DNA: TGTGCCACCAGTGATTTGTTGAGTCGCCAGCCCCAGCATTTT. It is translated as CATSDLLSRQPQHF.

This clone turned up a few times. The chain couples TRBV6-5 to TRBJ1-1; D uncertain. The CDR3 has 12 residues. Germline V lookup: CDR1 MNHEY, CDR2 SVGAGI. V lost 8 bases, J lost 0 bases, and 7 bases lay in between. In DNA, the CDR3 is TGTGCCAGCTCTAAAATGAACACTGAAGCTTTCTTT. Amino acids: CASSKMNTEAFF.

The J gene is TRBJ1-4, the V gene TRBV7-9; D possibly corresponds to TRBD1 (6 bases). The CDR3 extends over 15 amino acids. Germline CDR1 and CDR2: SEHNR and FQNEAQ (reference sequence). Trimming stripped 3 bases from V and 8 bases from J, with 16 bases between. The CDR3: CASSLVGTSDEKLFF. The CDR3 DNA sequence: TGTGCCAGCAGCTTGGTCGGGACATCCGACGAAAAACTGTTTTTT. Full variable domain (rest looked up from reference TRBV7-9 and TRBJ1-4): DTGVSQNPRHKITKRGQNVTFRCDPISEHNRLYWYRQTLGQGPEFLTYFQNEAQLEKSRLLSDRFSAERPKGSFSTLEIQRTEQGDSAMYLCASSLVGTSDEKLFFGSGTQLSVL.

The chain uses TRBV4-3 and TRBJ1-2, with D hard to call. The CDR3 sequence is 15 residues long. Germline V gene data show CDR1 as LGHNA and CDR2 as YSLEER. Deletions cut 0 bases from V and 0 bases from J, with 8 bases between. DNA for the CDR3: TGCGCCAGCAGCCAAGAGAGGTGGACTAACTATGGCTACACCTTC. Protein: CASSQERWTNYGYTF.

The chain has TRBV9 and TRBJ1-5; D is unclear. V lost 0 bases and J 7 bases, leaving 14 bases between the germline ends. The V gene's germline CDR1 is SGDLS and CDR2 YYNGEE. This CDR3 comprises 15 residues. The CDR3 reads CASSVAAGAGQPQHF. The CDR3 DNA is TGTGCCAGCAGCGTAGCGGCGGGAGCGGGACAGCCCCAGCATTTT.

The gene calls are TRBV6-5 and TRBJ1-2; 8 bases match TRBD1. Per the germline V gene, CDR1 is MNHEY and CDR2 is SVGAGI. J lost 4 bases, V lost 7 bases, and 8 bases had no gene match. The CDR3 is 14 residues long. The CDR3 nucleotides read TGTGCCAGCAATCCACAGGGGGGAGGCTATGGCTACACCTTC. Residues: CASNPQGGGYGYTF.

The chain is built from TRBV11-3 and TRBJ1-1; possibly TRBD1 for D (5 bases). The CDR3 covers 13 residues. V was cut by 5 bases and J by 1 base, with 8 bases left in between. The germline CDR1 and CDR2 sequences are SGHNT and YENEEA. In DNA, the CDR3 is TGTGCCAGCAGCCGGGACTGGAACACTGAAGCTTTCTTT. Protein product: CASSRDWNTEAFF. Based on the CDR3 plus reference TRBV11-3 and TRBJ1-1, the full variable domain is EAGVVQSPRYKIIEKKQPVAFWCNPISGHNTLYWYLQNLGQGPELLIRYENEEAVDDSQLPKDRFSAERLKGVDSTLKIQPAELGDSAVYLCASSRDWNTEAFFGQGTRLTVV.